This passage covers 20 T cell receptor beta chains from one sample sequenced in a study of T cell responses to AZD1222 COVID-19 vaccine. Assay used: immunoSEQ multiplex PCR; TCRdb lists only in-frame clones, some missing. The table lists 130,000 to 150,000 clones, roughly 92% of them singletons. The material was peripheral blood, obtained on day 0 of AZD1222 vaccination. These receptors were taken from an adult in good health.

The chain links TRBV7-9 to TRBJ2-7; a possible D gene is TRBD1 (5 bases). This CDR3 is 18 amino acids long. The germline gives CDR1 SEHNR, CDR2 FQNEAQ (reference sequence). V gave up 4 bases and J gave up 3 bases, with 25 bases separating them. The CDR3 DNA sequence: TGTGCCAGCAGCTCCCTACCCCTGGGGCGGAGAACCTACTACGAGCAGTACTTC. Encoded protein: CASSSLPLGRRTYYEQYF.

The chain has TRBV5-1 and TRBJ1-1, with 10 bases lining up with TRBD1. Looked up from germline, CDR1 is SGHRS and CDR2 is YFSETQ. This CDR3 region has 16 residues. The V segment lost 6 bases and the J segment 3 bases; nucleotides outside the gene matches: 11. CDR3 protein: CASTAGDRGGDTEAFF. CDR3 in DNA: TGCGCCAGCACGGCCGGGGACAGGGGAGGGGACACTGAAGCTTTCTTT. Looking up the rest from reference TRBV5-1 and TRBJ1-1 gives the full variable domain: KAGVTQTPRYLIKTRGQQVTLSCSPISGHRSVSWYQQTPGQGLQFLFEYFSETQRNKGNFPGRFSGRQFSNSRSEMNVSTLELGDSALYLCASTAGDRGGDTEAFFGQGTRLTVV.

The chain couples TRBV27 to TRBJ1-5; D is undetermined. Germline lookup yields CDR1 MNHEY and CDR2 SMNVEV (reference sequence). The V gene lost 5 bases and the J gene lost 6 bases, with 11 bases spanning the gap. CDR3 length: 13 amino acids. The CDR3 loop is CASSQPPSQPQHF. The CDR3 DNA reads TGTGCCAGCAGTCAGCCCCCGTCTCAGCCCCAGCATTTT.

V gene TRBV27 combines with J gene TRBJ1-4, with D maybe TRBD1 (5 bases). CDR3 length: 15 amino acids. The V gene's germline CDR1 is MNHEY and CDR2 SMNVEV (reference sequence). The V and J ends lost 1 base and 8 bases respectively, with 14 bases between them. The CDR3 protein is CASSLWALRGEKLFF. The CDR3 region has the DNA TGTGCCAGCAGTTTATGGGCCCTTCGGGGCGAAAAACTGTTTTTT.

This CDR3 is CASRADSYSNQPQHF. The CDR3 region has the DNA TGTGCCAGCAGAGCCGACAGTTATAGCAATCAGCCCCAGCATTTT. The rearrangement links TRBV6-5 to TRBJ1-5, with D perhaps matching TRBD1 (5 bases). Trimming pared 6 bases from V and 0 bases from J, leaving 12 bases between. From germline, CDR1 is MNHEY and CDR2 SVGAGI. The CDR3 is made up of 15 amino acids.

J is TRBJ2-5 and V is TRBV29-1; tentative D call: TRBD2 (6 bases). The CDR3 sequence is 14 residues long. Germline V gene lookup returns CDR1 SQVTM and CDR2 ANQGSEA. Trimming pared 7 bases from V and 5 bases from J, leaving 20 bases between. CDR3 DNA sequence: TGCAGCGGGAGGGGCCGCTTATTAAGGGAGACCCAGTACTTC. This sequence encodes CSGRGRLLRETQYF.

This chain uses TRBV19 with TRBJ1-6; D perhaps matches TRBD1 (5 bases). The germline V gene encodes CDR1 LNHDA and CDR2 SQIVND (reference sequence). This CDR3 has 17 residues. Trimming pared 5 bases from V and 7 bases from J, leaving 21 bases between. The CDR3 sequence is CASSAPGRGSGNSPLHF. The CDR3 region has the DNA TGTGCCAGTAGTGCCCCGGGGAGGGGCTCCGGGAATTCACCCCTCCACTTT. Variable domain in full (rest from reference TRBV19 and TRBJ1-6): DGGITQSPKYLFRKEGQNVTLSCEQNLNHDAMYWYRQDPGQGLRLIYYSQIVNDFQKGDIAEGYSVSREKKESFPLTVTSAQKNPTAFYLCASSAPGRGSGNSPLHFGNGTRLTVT.

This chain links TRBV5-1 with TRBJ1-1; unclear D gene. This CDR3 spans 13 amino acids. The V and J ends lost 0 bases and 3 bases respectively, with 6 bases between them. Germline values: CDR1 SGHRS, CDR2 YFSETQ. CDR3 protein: CASSLDGYTEAFF. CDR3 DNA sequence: TGCGCCAGCAGCTTGGACGGTTACACTGAAGCTTTCTTT.

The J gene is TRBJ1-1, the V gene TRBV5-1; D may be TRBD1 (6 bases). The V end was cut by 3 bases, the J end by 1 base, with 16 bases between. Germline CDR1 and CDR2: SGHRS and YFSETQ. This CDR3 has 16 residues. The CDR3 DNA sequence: TGCGCCAGCAGCTGGGGACGGGGGGCGAGGAACACTGAAGCTTTCTTT. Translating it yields CASSWGRGARNTEAFF.

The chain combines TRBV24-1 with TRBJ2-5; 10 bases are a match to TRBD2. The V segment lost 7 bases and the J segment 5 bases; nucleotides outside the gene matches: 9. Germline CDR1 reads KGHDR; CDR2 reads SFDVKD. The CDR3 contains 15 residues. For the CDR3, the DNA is TGTGCCACCAGGGGACTAGCGCATGGTAGGGAGACCCAGTACTTC. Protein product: CATRGLAHGRETQYF.

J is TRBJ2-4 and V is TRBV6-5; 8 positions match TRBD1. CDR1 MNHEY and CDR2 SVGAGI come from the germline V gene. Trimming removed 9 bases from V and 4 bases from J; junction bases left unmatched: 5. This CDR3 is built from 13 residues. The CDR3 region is CASSGTGKNIQYF. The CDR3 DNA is TGTGCCAGTTCGGGGACAGGAAAAAACATTCAGTACTTC.

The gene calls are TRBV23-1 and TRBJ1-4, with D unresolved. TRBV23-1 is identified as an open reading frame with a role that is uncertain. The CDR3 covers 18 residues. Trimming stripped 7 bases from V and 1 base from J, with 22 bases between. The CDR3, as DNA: TGCGCCAGCACCTCAGGCAAACCCAAGGTAGTAACTAATGAAAAACTGTTTTTT. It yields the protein CASTSGKPKVVTNEKLFF.

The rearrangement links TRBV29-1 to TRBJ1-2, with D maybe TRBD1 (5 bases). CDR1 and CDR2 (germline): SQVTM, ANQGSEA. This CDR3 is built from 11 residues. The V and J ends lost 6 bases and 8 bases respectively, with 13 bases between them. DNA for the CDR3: TGCAGCGTGCCGCATCAGGGAGGCTACACCTTC. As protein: CSVPHQGGYTF.

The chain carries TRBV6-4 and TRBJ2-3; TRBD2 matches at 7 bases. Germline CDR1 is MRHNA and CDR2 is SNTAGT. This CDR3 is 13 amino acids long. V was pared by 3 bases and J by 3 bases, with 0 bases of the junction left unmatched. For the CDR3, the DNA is TGTGCCAGCAGTGAGCGGGAGACAGATACGCAGTATTTT. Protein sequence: CASSERETDTQYF.

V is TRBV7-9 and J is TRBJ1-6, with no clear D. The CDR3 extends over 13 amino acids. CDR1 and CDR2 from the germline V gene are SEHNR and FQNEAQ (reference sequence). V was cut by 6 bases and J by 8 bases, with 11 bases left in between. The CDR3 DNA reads TGTGCCAGCAGTTATCAACCCGATTCACCCCTCCACTTT. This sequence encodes CASSYQPDSPLHF.

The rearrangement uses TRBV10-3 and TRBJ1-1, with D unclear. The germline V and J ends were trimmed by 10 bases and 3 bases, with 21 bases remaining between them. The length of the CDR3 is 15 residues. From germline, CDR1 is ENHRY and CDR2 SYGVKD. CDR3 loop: CATIRGPEVDTEAFF. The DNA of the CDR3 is TGTGCCACCATACGCGGTCCCGAGGTAGACACTGAAGCTTTCTTT.

The chain's CDR3 is CASSDKQGSIRGYTF. The CDR3, as DNA: TGTGCCAGCAGCGACAAACAGGGGTCCATCAGGGGCTACACCTTC. The chain employs TRBV2 and TRBJ1-2; 7 bases line up with TRBD1. V dropped 6 bases and J dropped 8; count of bases not matched to a gene: 15. From germline, CDR1 is SNHLY and CDR2 FYNNEI. CDR3 size: 15 residues.

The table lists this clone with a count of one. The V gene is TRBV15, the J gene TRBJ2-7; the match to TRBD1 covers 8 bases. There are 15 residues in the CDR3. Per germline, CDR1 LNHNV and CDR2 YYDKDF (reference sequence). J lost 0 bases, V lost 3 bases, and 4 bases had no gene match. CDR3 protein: CATSRGDRLSYEQYF. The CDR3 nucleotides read TGTGCCACCAGCAGGGGGGACAGGCTCTCCTACGAGCAGTACTTC.

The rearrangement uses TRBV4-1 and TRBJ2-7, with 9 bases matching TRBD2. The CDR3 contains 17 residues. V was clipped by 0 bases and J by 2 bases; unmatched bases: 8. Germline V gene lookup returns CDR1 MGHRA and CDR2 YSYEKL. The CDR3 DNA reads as TGCGCCAGCAGCCAAGAGGGAAGACTAGCGGAAACCTACGAGCAGTACTTC. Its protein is CASSQEGRLAETYEQYF.

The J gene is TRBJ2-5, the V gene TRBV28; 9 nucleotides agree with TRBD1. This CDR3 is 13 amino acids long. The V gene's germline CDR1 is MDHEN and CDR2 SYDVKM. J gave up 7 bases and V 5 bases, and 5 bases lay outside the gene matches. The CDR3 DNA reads TGTGCCAGCAGTAGGACAGGGGTTGCGACCCAGTACTTC. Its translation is CASSRTGVATQYF. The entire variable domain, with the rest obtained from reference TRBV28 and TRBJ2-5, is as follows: DVKVTQSSRYLVKRTGEKVFLECVQDMDHENMFWYRQDPGLGLRLIYFSYDVKMKEKGDIPEGYSVSREKKERFSLILESASTNQTSMYLCASSRTGVATQYFGPGTRLLVL.